Each of the 13 T cell receptor beta chains below was sequenced from the same sample in a study of OX40 agonist ivuxolimab in advanced cancers. Receptor amplification or capture employed the immunoSEQ multiplex PCR assay. TCRdb mirrors the immuneACCESS table, restricted to in-frame sequences. Some clones are absent from its copies; in checked studies, under half trace to an unresolved V gene, and the reason for the others is unknown. The sample table lists about 18,000 clones, roughly 84% of them with a count of one. The ten largest clones represent 44% of the sample. The specimen comprised CD4+ or CD8+ T cells sorted from blood, sampled in a trial of the OX40 agonist ivuxolimab. These TCRs come from an adult with an advanced solid tumor such as melanoma, head and neck, liver or kidney cancer.

The genes are TRBV11-1 and TRBJ1-1; D remains ambiguous. Trimming took 3 bases from V and 6 from J, leaving 14 bases between them. The CDR3 is 14 residues long. Germline V gene sequence: CDR1 SGHAT, CDR2 FQDESV (reference sequence). The CDR3 bases are TGTGCCAGCAGCTTCGAACGGATTTCAGCTGAAGCTTTCTTT. As protein: CASSFERISAEAFF.

The J gene is TRBJ2-1, the V gene TRBV6-5, with D perhaps matching TRBD2 (6 bases). Trimming shortened V by 0 bases and J by 10 bases, and 7 bases separated the two germline ends. The CDR3 is 12 residues long. The germline gives CDR1 MNHEY, CDR2 SVGAGI. CDR3 DNA: TGTGCCAGCAGTTACTCCCGGGGGGAGCAGTTCTTC. It encodes CASSYSRGEQFF.

The chain has TRBV9 and TRBJ2-2; unclear D gene. In germline, CDR1 is SGDLS, CDR2 YYNGEE. The CDR3 is made up of 12 amino acids. V lost 3 bases to trimming and J lost 6 bases, with 6 bases between them. CDR3: CASSAHPGELFF. The CDR3 DNA reads TGTGCCAGCAGCGCCCACCCCGGGGAGCTGTTTTTT.

The V call is TRBV4-3, the J call TRBJ2-2; D gene unclear. Germline CDR1 reads LGHNA; CDR2 reads YSLEER. There are 12 residues in the CDR3. The V gene lost 5 bases and the J gene lost 7 bases, with 8 bases spanning the gap. CDR3 DNA: TGCGCCAGCAGCGCGAGCAGCGGGGAGCTGTTTTTT. The encoded protein is CASSASSGELFF.

V usage is TRBV10-3 and J usage is TRBJ2-1, with TRBD2 identical over 8 bases. After removal of 8 bases from V and 4 bases from J, the junction contained 7 bases not matched to a gene. The length of the CDR3 is 14 residues. CDR1 is ENHRY and CDR2 is SYGVKD in the germline V gene. CDR3 sequence reads: CAIRDGGAYNEQFF. CDR3 DNA sequence: TGTGCCATCCGGGACGGGGGGGCGTACAATGAGCAGTTCTTC.

The V gene is TRBV6-1, the J gene TRBJ1-2; no definite D call. There are 12 residues in the CDR3. Germline V gives CDR1 MNHNS, CDR2 SASEGT. The V end was cut by 8 bases, the J end by 6 bases, with 13 bases between. CDR3 in amino acids: CASAGGGNGYTF. DNA of the CDR3: TGTGCCAGCGCTGGAGGAGGAAATGGCTACACCTTC.

The chain combines TRBV6-5 with TRBJ1-2, with D maybe TRBD1 (5 bases). The CDR3 contains 15 residues. Germline V lookup: CDR1 MNHEY, CDR2 SVGAGI. The V end was cut by 0 bases, the J end by 7 bases, with 15 bases between. The CDR3 nucleotides are TGTGCCAGCAGTTACTCCATGGGCCAGGGACCTGGCTACACCTTC. The encoded protein is CASSYSMGQGPGYTF.

This clone was detected once. This chain links TRBV11-2 with TRBJ2-1; maybe TRBD1 (6 bases). Germline V gives CDR1 SGHAT, CDR2 FQNNGV. The CDR3 length is 16 residues. V gave up 2 bases and J gave up 0 bases, with 11 bases separating them. This chain's CDR3 is CASSLFLQGSYNEQFF. DNA of the CDR3: TGTGCCAGCAGCTTATTTTTACAGGGCTCCTACAATGAGCAGTTCTTC.

Concerning this clone itself: A far larger clone is just one base off, so this is likely a read error. The chain carries TRBV4-1 and TRBJ1-1; 7 bases are a match to TRBD1. This CDR3 is 17 amino acids long. Germline CDR1 MGHRA, CDR2 YSYEKL. The CDR3 region is CVSSQESNEGANTEAFF. The CDR3 DNA is TGCGTCAGCAGCCAAGAGTCGAATGAGGGGGCGAACACTGAAGCTTTCTTT.

The rearrangement joins TRBV7-3 to TRBJ1-1; no reliable D call. V was clipped by 5 bases and J by 4 bases, with 14 bases between them. Germline assignment: CDR1 SGHTA and CDR2 FQGTGA. The CDR3 has 14 residues. The CDR3 reads CASSLLGSRTEAFF. The CDR3 nucleotides are TGTGCCAGCAGCCTACTGGGGTCCCGCACTGAAGCTTTCTTT. The full variable domain, with the rest looked up from reference TRBV7-3 and TRBJ1-1, is GAGVSQTPSNKVTEKGKYVELRCDPISGHTALYWYRQSLGQGPEFLIYFQGTGAADDSGLPNDRFFAVRPEGSVSTLKIQRTERGDSAVYLCASSLLGSRTEAFFGQGTRLTVV.

J is TRBJ2-7 and V is TRBV9; 8 nucleotides agree with TRBD1. CDR1 and CDR2 (germline): SGDLS, YYNGEE. This CDR3 is 14 amino acids long. The ends lost 2 bases at V and 7 bases at J; junction bases unmatched: 8. The CDR3 region is CASSVGQGTGEQYF. CDR3 coding DNA: TGTGCCAGCAGCGTCGGACAGGGAACGGGGGAGCAGTACTTC.

This clone showed up just a few times. This chain connects TRBV13 to TRBJ2-7, with D uncertain. Germline V gives CDR1 PRHDT, CDR2 FYEKMQ (reference sequence). Trimming removed 1 base from V and 2 bases from J, with 9 bases in between. The CDR3 contains 14 residues. As DNA, the CDR3 is TGTGCCAGCAGCTTAGAAGGTGGGACCTACGAGCAGTACTTC. Encoded protein: CASSLEGGTYEQYF.

V is TRBV28 and J is TRBJ1-2; possibly TRBD1 for D (5 bases). The CDR3 is made up of 15 amino acids. Between the trimmed V and J ends, which lost 3 bases and 1 base, there was a span of 12 bases. The germline V gene has CDR1 MDHEN and CDR2 SYDVKM. The CDR3 DNA reads as TGTGCCAGCAGTTTTGCCAGGGCGAATAACTATGGCTACACCTTC. This encodes CASSFARANNYGYTF.